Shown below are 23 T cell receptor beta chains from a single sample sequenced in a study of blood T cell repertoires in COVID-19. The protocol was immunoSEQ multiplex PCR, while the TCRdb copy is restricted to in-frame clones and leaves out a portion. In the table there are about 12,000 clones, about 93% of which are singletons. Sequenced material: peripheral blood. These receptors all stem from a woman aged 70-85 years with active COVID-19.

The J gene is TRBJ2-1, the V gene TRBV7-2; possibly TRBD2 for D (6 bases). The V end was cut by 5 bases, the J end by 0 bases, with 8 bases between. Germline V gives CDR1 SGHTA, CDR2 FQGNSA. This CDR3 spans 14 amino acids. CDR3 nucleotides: TGTGCCAGCAGCGCGCGGGACTCCTACAATGAGCAGTTCTTC. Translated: CASSARDSYNEQFF.

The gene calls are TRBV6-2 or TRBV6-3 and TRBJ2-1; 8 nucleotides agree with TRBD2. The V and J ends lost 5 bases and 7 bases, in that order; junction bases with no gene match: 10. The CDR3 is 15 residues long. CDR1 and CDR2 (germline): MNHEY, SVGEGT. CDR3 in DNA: TGTGCCAGCAGTAAGGCACTAGCGGAGCTAAATGAGCAGTTCTTC. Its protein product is CASSKALAELNEQFF.

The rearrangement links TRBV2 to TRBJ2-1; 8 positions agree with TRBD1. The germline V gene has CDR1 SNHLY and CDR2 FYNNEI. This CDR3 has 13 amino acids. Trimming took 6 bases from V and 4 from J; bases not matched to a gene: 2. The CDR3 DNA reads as TGTGCCAGCAGGGGGACAGGTTACAATGAGCAGTTCTTC. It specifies CASRGTGYNEQFF.

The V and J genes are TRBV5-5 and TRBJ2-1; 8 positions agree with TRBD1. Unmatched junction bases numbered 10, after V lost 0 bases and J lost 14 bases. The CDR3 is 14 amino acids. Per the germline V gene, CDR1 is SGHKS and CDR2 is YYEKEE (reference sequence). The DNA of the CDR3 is TGTGCCAGCAGCTTGGAGCCAGGGGGCGTCCGGGAGTTCTTC. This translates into CASSLEPGGVREFF.

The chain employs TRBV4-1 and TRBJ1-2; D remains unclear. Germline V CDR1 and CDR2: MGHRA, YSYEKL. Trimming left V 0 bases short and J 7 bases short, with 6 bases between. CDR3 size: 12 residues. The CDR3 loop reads CASSQDLSGYTF. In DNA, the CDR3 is TGCGCCAGCAGCCAAGATCTTAGTGGCTACACCTTC.

The CDR3 coding sequence is TGCGCCAGCAGCCTGGATGGACAGGGGGGCTACGAGCAGTACTTC. Translation gives CASSLDGQGGYEQYF. This chain connects TRBV5-1 to TRBJ2-7, with 10 positions matching TRBD1. The CDR3 length is 15 residues. The junction had 7 bases not matched to a gene; V was cut back by 4 bases and J by 3 bases. Germline lookup yields CDR1 SGHRS and CDR2 YFSETQ.

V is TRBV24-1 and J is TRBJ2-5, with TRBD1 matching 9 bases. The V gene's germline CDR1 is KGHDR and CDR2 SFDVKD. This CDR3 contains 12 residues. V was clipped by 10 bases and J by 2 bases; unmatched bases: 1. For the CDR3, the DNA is TGTGCCACGGGACAGGGACAAGAGACCCAGTACTTC. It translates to CATGQGQETQYF.

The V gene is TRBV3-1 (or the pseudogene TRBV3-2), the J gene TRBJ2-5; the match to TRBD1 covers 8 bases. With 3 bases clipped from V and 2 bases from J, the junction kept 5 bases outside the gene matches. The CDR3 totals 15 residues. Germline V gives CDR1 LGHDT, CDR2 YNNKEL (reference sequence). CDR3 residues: CASSQVTGAQETQYF. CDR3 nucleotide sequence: TGTGCCAGCAGCCAGGTGACAGGGGCGCAAGAGACCCAGTACTTC.

CDR3 sequence: CASSAGGREQYF. CDR3 DNA sequence: TGTGCCAGCTCAGCGGGAGGTCGGGAGCAGTACTTC. The V call is TRBV28, the J call TRBJ2-7, with TRBD2 matching 9 bases. This CDR3 is built from 12 residues. V was pared by 8 bases and J by 7 bases, with 6 bases of the junction left unmatched. Per the germline V gene, CDR1 is MDHEN and CDR2 is SYDVKM.

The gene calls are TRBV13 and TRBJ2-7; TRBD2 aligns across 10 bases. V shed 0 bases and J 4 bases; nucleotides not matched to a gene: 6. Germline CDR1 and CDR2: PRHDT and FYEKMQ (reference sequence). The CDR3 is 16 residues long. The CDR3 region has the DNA TGTGCCAGCAGCTTAGGAGCGGGAGGGGGGAGTTACGAGCAGTACTTC. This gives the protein CASSLGAGGGSYEQYF.

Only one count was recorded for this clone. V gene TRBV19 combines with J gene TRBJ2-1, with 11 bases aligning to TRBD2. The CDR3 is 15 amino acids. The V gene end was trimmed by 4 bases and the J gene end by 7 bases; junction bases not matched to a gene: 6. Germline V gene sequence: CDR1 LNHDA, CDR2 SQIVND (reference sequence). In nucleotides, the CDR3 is TGTGCCAGTAGTACGGGGACTAGCGGTCGGAATGAGCAGTTCTTC. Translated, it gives CASSTGTSGRNEQFF.

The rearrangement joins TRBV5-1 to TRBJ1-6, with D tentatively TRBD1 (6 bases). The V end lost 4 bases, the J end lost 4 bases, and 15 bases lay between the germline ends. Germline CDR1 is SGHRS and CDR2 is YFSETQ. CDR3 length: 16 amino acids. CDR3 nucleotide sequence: TGCGCCAGCAGCCCCATTGGCCAGGGGTATAATTCACCCCTCCACTTT. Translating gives CASSPIGQGYNSPLHF.

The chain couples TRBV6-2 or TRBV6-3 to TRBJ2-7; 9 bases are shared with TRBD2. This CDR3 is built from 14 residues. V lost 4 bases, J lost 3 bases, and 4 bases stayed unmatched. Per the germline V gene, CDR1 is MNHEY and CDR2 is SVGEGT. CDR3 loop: CASSFGREGYEQYF. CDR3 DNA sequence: TGTGCCAGCAGTTTTGGGCGGGAGGGCTACGAGCAGTACTTC.

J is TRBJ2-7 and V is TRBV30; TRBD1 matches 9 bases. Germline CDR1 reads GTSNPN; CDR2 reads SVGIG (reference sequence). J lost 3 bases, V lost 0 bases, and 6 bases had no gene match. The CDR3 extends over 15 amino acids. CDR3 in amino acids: CAWSVRDRVNYEQYF. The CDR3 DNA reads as TGTGCCTGGAGTGTAAGGGACAGGGTCAACTACGAGCAGTACTTC.

The CDR3: CASSHTYEQYF. CDR3 coding DNA: TGTGCCAGCAGTCACACCTACGAGCAGTACTTC. This sequence joins TRBV28 and TRBJ2-7, with D unresolved. Trimming left V 5 bases short and J 2 bases short, with 4 bases between. The CDR3 runs to 11 residues. Per the germline V gene, CDR1 is MDHEN and CDR2 is SYDVKM.

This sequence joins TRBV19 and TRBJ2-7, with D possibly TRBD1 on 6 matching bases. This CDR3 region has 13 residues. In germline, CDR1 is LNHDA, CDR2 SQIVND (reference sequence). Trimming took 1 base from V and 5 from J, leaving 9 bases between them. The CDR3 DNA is TGTGCCAGTAGTATAGCCTCAGGGGACGAGCAGTACTTC. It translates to CASSIASGDEQYF. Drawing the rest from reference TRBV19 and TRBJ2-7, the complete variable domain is DGGITQSPKYLFRKEGQNVTLSCEQNLNHDAMYWYRQDPGQGLRLIYYSQIVNDFQKGDIAEGYSVSREKKESFPLTVTSAQKNPTAFYLCASSIASGDEQYFGPGTRLTVT.

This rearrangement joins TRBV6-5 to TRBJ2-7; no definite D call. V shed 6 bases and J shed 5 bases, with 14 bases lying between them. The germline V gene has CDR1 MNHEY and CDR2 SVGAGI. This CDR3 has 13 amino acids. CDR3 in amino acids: CASSESVRDEQYF. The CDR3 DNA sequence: TGTGCCAGCAGCGAGAGCGTACGCGACGAGCAGTACTTC.

CDR3 sequence: CASSLGQGGHEQYF. The CDR3 DNA is TGTGCCAGCTCACTGGGACAGGGCGGGCACGAGCAGTACTTC. The J gene is TRBJ2-7, the V gene TRBV18, with 9 bases lining up with TRBD1. J gave up 5 bases and V 4 bases, and 6 bases lay outside the gene matches. CDR1 and CDR2 from the germline V gene are KGHSH and LQKENI. This CDR3 region has 14 residues.

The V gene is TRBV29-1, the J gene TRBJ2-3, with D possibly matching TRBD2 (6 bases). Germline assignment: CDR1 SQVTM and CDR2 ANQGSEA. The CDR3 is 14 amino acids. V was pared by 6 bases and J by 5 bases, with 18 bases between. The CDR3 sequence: CSVEYGLARDTQYF. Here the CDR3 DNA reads TGCAGCGTAGAATACGGGCTAGCGAGAGATACGCAGTATTTT.

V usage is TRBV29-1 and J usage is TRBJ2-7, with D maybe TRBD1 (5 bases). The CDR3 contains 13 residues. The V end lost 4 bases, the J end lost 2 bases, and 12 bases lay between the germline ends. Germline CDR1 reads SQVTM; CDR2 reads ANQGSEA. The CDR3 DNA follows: TGCAGCGTTGTGTCGGACACAGCCTACGAGCAGTACTTC. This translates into CSVVSDTAYEQYF.

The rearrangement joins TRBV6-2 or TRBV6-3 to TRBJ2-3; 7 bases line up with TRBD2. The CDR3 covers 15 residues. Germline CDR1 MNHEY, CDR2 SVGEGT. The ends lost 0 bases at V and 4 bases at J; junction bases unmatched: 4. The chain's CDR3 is CASSYSWEGPDTQYF. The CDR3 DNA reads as TGTGCCAGCAGTTACTCGTGGGAGGGTCCAGATACGCAGTATTTT.

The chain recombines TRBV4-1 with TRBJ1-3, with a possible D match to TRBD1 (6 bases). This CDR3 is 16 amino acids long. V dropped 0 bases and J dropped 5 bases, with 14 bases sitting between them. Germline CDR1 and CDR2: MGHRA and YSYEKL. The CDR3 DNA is TGCGCCAGCAGCCAAGATGTTACAGGGTCCAGAAACACCATATATTTT. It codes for CASSQDVTGSRNTIYF.

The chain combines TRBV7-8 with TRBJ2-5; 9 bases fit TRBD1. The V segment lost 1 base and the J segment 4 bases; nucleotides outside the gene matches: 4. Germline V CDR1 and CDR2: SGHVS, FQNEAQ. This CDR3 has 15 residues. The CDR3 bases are TGTGCCAGCAGCTTAGAGACAGGGGGTGGAGAGACCCAGTACTTC. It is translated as CASSLETGGGETQYF.